This T cell receptor beta chain was found in a study of blood T cell repertoires in COVID-19. About the study: The samples span acute and convalescent COVID-19 from the United States, Italy and Spain.

The V segment lost 6 bases and the J segment 5 bases; nucleotides outside the gene matches: 13. Germline CDR1 reads SGHAT; CDR2 reads FQNNGV. This CDR3 contains 15 residues. In this sample, this clone turned up once. Original handling: Amplified reference gene primers provided the basis for estimating nucleated cell counts. Produced via immunoSEQ multiplex PCR; TCRdb's table is partial and in-frame only. V, J and clone size reflect that table, while D and trimming were determined from the DNA. This sample has fewer than 250,000 clones, with more than 85% found just once. The sample comprised peripheral blood. The receptor comes from a man younger than 45 with acute or convalescent COVID-19. J is TRBJ2-7 and V is TRBV11-2, with 7 bases aligning to TRBD1. The CDR3 reads CASSYDFRDSHEQYF. In DNA, the CDR3 is TGTGCCAGCAGTTACGATTTCCGGGACAGCCACGAGCAGTACTTC.